This TCR beta chain emerged from a study of blood T cell repertoires in COVID-19. In the study overall: Nucleic acid was either cDNA or gDNA, and it came from T cells, B-cell-depleted T cells, or PBMCs.

As processed by the authors: Estimated nucleated cell counts came from reference gene primer amplification. Some clones are missing from TCRdb's copy, which holds only in-frame ones; the method was immunoSEQ multiplex PCR. The V and J calls and the clone size are those of that table, but D and trimming were determined from the DNA. This sample has around 200,000 clones, with around nine tenths found just once. Germline V lookup: CDR1 SGHRS, CDR2 YFSETQ. V lost 0 bases and J lost 1; bases outside the gene matches: 4. CDR3 length: 16 amino acids. The sequence was obtained from a man in his 70s with acute or convalescent COVID-19. The gene calls are TRBV5-1 and TRBJ2-1; 7 bases line up with TRBD1. Specimen: peripheral blood. The CDR3 region has the DNA TGCGCCAGCAGCTTGGGACAGGGCTCTTCCTACAATGAGCAGTTCTTC. Amino acid sequence: CASSLGQGSSYNEQFF. Combining the CDR3 with reference TRBV5-1 and TRBJ2-1 gives the whole variable domain KAGVTQTPRYLIKTRGQQVTLSCSPISGHRSVSWYQQTPGQGLQFLFEYFSETQRNKGNFPGRFSGRQFSNSRSEMNVSTLELGDSALYLCASSLGQGSSYNEQFFGPGTRLTVL.